Sequencing of this T cell receptor (beta chain) was carried out in a study of OX40 agonist ivuxolimab in advanced cancers. About the full investigation: Ivuxolimab, which targeted the costimulatory receptor OX40 (CD134), was an agonistic, fully human IgG2 monoclonal antibody. A male proportion of roughly 80% and a mean age of 60 years, ranging from about 20 to 80, were recorded for the dose-escalation cohort. Prior anti-PD-1, anti-PD-L1 or anti-CTLA-4 therapy was permitted, and checkpoint inhibitors had been received by 40% to 50% of dose-escalation patients. Peripheral TCRbeta sequencing was intended to test whether TCR sequence diversity was altered and clonal T-cell expansion was caused by ivuxolimab. The paper describes the monotherapy dose-escalation part (N of about 54 patients) of the phase I trial of ivuxolimab. Partial responses occurred in three dose-escalation patients, of whom one had hepatocellular carcinoma and two had cutaneous melanoma. Intravenous ivuxolimab was administered to patients every 2 weeks at six dose levels: 0.01, 0.1, 0.3, 1.5, 3 and 10 mg/kg. Among the approximately 50 dose-escalation patients, some 20 had hepatocellular carcinoma, 15 or so melanoma, 9 renal cell carcinoma and 9 head and neck cancer.

V is pared back by 2 bases and J by 2 bases, with 9 bases lying between the germline termini. Counted from cysteine to phenylalanine, this CDR3 has 14 amino acids. Just the 42-base CDR3 DNA is kept, in frame starting at base 1. The germline V gene supplies CDR1 SGHNT and CDR2 YENEEA. On this clone itself: This clone's antigen is unknown. Qualities for individual bases were not recorded, and no much larger clone is one base off.

For sequencing of the TCRbeta CDR3 region, genomic DNA was extracted from the sorted cells. TCRbeta CDR3 regions were sequenced using the immunoSEQ Assay. The table comes from immuneACCESS by way of TCRdb, which keeps in-frame sequences with V and J called. Part of the clones is missing from these tables; in studies checked, under half for an unresolved V gene and the rest for unknown reasons. This sample comprises about 79,000 clones, over 75% of them detected only once. About 4% of the sample is in the top ten clones. What the authors observed across the whole study: Low levels of normalized T-cell clonal expansion were also seen in some patients who did not respond. Clonal expansion of both CD4+ and CD8+ blood T cells was observed from baseline to week 6 at doses 0.1 to 3.0 mg/kg. In the 0.1-3.0 mg/kg groups, partial responders had among the lowest normalized peripheral clonal expansion, particularly in CD8+ T cells. After ivuxolimab, CD8+ T cells had more expanded clones than CD4+ T cells on average. The antigen specificity of the peripheral T cells that underwent clonal expansion was not determined.

Patients with autoimmune disease history or receiving systemic immunosuppression were excluded from the trial. In every dose cohort, peripheral blood was drawn for TCR sequencing at baseline, cycle 4 day 1, and cycle 7 day 1. The samples were drawn from a first-in-human, open-label, multicenter phase I dose-escalation trial of ivuxolimab. Adults with locally advanced or metastatic melanoma, renal cell, hepatocellular, or head and neck squamous cell carcinoma were enrolled in the trial. Before TCR sequencing, CD4+ T cells and CD8+ T cells were sorted from peripheral blood as separate populations. The source material was CD4+ or CD8+ T cells sorted from blood, sampled in a trial of the OX40 agonist ivuxolimab. The TCR originated in an adult with an advanced solid tumor such as melanoma, head and neck, liver or kidney cancer. The chain was built from TRBV11-3 and TRBJ1-2; matching of 5 bases hints at TRBD1 as the D gene. DNA sequence: TGTGCCAGCAGCTTATCTACAGGAAACTATGGCTACACCTTC. It codes for CASSLSTGNYGYTF.